The 11 T cell receptor beta chains below come from one sample, sequenced in a study of beta chain features in type 1 diabetes. Study-wide results and caveats: People with Type 1 diabetes carried modestly yet significantly shorter TCRB CDR3s in all four CD4+ subsets.

Investigators reverse transcribed all isolated RNA, so they sequenced expressed TCRB transcripts. The repertoire was sequenced with immunoSEQ multiplex PCR; TCRdb's copy has only in-frame clones and lacks some. Here the sample spans hundreds of thousands of clones, around an eighth being singletons. Antigens of these TCRs are unknown. Specimen: naive CD4+ T cells from blood. The origin of the receptors is a man between 18 and 35 years old with type 1 diabetes.

The chain uses TRBV11-2 and TRBJ2-1, with D unresolved. Trimming took off 6 bases at V and 5 bases at J, with 11 bases between the two ends. Germline-derived CDR1 and CDR2 are SGHAT and FQNNGV. The CDR3 loop spans 13 amino acids. The CDR3 spells CASSPTTHNEQFF. As DNA, the CDR3 is TGTGCCAGCAGTCCCACTACCCACAATGAGCAGTTCTTC. Combining the CDR3 with reference TRBV11-2 and TRBJ2-1 gives the whole variable domain EAGVAQSPRYKIIEKRQSVAFWCNPISGHATLYWYQQILGQGPKLLIQFQNNGVVDDSQLPKDRFSAERLKGVDSTLKIQPAKLEDSAVYLCASSPTTHNEQFFGPGTRLTVL.

V is TRBV5-6 and J is TRBJ1-4; no firm D call. The germline V gene has CDR1 SGHDT and CDR2 YYEEEE. V dropped 4 bases and J dropped 5 bases, with 15 bases sitting between them. The CDR3 sequence is 15 residues long. The CDR3: CASSPRTGQNEKLFF. The CDR3 DNA follows: TGTGCCAGCAGCCCTCGGACTGGCCAAAATGAAAAACTGTTTTTT.

This clone was observed a handful of times. V and J are TRBV18 and TRBJ2-5, with 7 positions matching TRBD1. Per germline, CDR1 KGHSH and CDR2 LQKENI. V shed 6 bases and J 1 base; nucleotides not matched to a gene: 5. CDR3 size: 14 residues. Here the CDR3 reads CASSPTGTQETQYF. CDR3 DNA sequence: TGTGCCAGCTCGCCGACAGGGACCCAAGAGACCCAGTACTTC. Supplemented by reference TRBV18 and TRBJ2-5, the full variable domain reads NAGVMQNPRHLVRRRGQEARLRCSPMKGHSHVYWYRQLPEEGLKFMVYLQKENIIDESGMPKERFSAEFPKEGPSILRIQQVVRGDSAAYFCASSPTGTQETQYFGPGTRLLVL.

This clone turned up a few times. The CDR3 region is CASSPSFETQYF. DNA for the CDR3: TGTGCCAGCAGCCCCTCGTTTGAGACCCAGTACTTC. The V gene is TRBV14, the J gene TRBJ2-5; D is unclear. Looked up from germline, CDR1 is SGHDN and CDR2 is FVKESK. V shed 4 bases and J shed 5 bases, with 8 bases lying between them. The CDR3 covers 12 residues.

This sequence joins TRBV30 and TRBJ1-6; D may be TRBD1 (5 bases). The germline V and J ends were trimmed by 0 bases and 7 bases, with 13 bases remaining between them. Germline V CDR1 and CDR2: GTSNPN, SVGIG (reference sequence). This CDR3 comprises 15 residues. The CDR3 sequence is CAWSVRAGINSPLHF. DNA for the CDR3: TGTGCCTGGAGTGTACGGGCAGGGATCAATTCACCCCTCCACTTT.

This sequence joins TRBV4-3 and TRBJ2-1, with no clear D. CDR3 length: 12 residues. Trimming took 3 bases from V and 5 from J, leaving 5 bases between them. CDR1 LGHNA and CDR2 YSLEER come from the germline V gene. Here the CDR3 DNA reads TGCGCCAGCAGCCAGGGCCACAATGAGCAGTTCTTC. Protein: CASSQGHNEQFF.

The DNA of the CDR3 is TGTGCCAGCAGCTTATCCTCCGGGGCCCCTAGCACAGATACGCAGTATTTT. It translates to CASSLSSGAPSTDTQYF. The V gene is TRBV7-2, the J gene TRBJ2-3; the D gene could be TRBD1 or TRBD2 (5 bases each). CDR3 length: 17 amino acids. Trimming shortened V by 2 bases and J by 0 bases, and 15 bases separated the two germline ends. Looked up from germline, CDR1 is SGHTA and CDR2 is FQGNSA.

This chain connects TRBV6-5 to TRBJ2-4, with TRBD1 matching over 11 bases. The CDR3 loop spans 16 amino acids. Looked up from germline, CDR1 is MNHEY and CDR2 is SVGAGI. Trimming removed 0 bases from V and 9 bases from J; junction bases left unmatched: 7. CDR3 residues: CASSYSRTGGRGIQYF. DNA for the CDR3: TGTGCCAGCAGTTACTCGAGGACAGGGGGCAGAGGCATTCAGTACTTC.

This clone was counted between two and nine times. The chain has TRBV30 and TRBJ1-4; 10 bases are shared with TRBD1. The CDR3 length is 15 residues. Germline V gene lookup returns CDR1 GTSNPN and CDR2 SVGIG (reference sequence). The ends lost 2 bases at V and 7 bases at J; junction bases unmatched: 7. CDR3 region: CAWSPRDRGGEKLFF. The CDR3 region has the DNA TGTGCCTGGAGTCCCCGGGACAGGGGAGGTGAAAAACTGTTTTTT. The full variable domain, rest sourced from reference TRBV30 and TRBJ1-4, is SQTIHQWPATLVQPVGSPLSLECTVEGTSNPNLYWYRQAAGRGLQLLFYSVGIGQISSEVPQNLSASRPQDRQFILSSKKLLLSDSGFYLCAWSPRDRGGEKLFFGSGTQLSVL.

The chain employs TRBV2 and TRBJ2-5; D is unresolved. The V and J ends lost 6 bases and 3 bases respectively, with 8 bases between them. From germline, CDR1 is SNHLY and CDR2 FYNNEI. CDR3 length: 12 amino acids. The CDR3 region has the DNA TGTGCCAGCAGGACGTCAGAAGAGACCCAGTACTTC. Its protein is CASRTSEETQYF.

The chain has TRBV30 and TRBJ2-5; 9 bases fit TRBD1. V shed 0 bases and J 5 bases; nucleotides not matched to a gene: 4. From germline, CDR1 is GTSNPN and CDR2 SVGIG (reference sequence). The CDR3 spans 14 residues. The CDR3 region has the DNA TGTGCCTGGAGTGTACAGGGGGCGCCGGAGACCCAGTACTTC. Translating it yields CAWSVQGAPETQYF.